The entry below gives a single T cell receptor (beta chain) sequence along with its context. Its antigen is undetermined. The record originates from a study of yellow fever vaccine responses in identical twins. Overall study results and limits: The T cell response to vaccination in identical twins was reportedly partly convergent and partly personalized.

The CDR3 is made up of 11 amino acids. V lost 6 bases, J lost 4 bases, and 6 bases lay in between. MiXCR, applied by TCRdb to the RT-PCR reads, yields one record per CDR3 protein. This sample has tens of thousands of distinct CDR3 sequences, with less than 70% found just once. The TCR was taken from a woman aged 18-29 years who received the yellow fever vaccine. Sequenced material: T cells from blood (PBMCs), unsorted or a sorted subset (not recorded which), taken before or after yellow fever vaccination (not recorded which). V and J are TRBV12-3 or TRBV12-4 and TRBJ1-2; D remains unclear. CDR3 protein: CASSRIYGYTF. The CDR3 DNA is TGTGCCAGCAGCCGTATCTATGGCTACACCTTC.